One sample yielded the 7 T cell receptor beta chains listed below, sequenced in a study of regulatory T cells in long-lasting Graves disease. iRepertoire HTBI primers and Arm-PCR of CDR3 regions built TCR beta libraries. TCRdb re-called the multiplex PCR reads with MiXCR, one entry per CDR3 protein. The data hold hundreds of thousands of distinct CDR3 sequences, with less than 20% observed a single time. Time point meaning: newly diagnosed GD, antithyroid drugs for less than 3 months. Extracted RNA from PBMCs served as the source of the TCR library. The sample in question was peripheral blood mononuclear cells (PBMCs), obtained at new diagnosis, from a patient treated with antithyroid drugs. The source is a female donor with Graves disease.

This clonotype was recorded many times. The CDR3 DNA sequence: TGCGCCAGCAACCGATGGCTAGATTCTAACTATGGCTACACCTTC. As protein: CASNRWLDSNYGYTF. The chain has TRBV5-1 and TRBJ1-2, with D unclear. Per the germline V gene, CDR1 is SGHRS and CDR2 is YFSETQ. This CDR3 contains 15 residues. Trimming removed 6 bases from V and 0 bases from J, with 15 bases in between.

The chain carries TRBV5-1 and TRBJ1-1; D not certain. The CDR3 is 14 amino acids. V was clipped by 4 bases and J by 0 bases, with 10 bases between them. In germline, CDR1 is SGHRS, CDR2 YFSETQ. The CDR3 DNA reads as TGCGCCAGCAGCATGGATGGGGTGAACACTGAAGCTTTCTTT. It yields the protein CASSMDGVNTEAFF.

There are many counts of this clonotype. The CDR3 region is CASSQGNTIYF. The CDR3, as DNA: TGTGCCAGCAGCCAGGGAAACACCATATATTTT. The chain links TRBV3-1 to TRBJ1-3; no clear D gene. Deletions cut 3 bases from V and 4 bases from J, with 1 base between. Germline V gene data show CDR1 as LGHDT and CDR2 as YNNKEL (reference sequence). The CDR3 has 11 residues. Filled out from reference TRBV3-1 and TRBJ1-3, the complete variable domain reads DTAVSQTPKYLVTQMGNDKSIKCEQNLGHDTMYWYKQDSKKFLKIMFSYNNKELIINETVPNRFSPKSPDKAHLNLHINSLELGDSAVYFCASSQGNTIYFGEGSWLTVV.

This clonotype was counted once. A much bigger clone sits one base away, suggesting this may be a read error. The chain recombines TRBV7-6 with TRBJ2-3; weak D call: TRBD2 (7 bases). The J call may be wrong; the DNA end is better matched by TRBJ2-1. This CDR3 has 16 amino acids. Germline V gene data show CDR1 as SGHVS and CDR2 as FNYEAQ. The CDR3 bases are TGTGCCAGCAGCGAGAGGTCTGGGGGGGCCTCCAATGAGCAGTTCTTC. Amino acid sequence: CASSERSGGASNEQFF.

This clonotype was observed at least ten times. V is TRBV27 and J is TRBJ1-5; the match to TRBD1 covers 7 bases. V shed 4 bases and J 3 bases; nucleotides not matched to a gene: 12. Germline CDR1 is MNHEY and CDR2 is SMNVEV (reference sequence). The CDR3 is made up of 17 amino acids. CDR3 DNA: TGTGCCAGCAGTTCACGATTATCAGGACAGGACAATCAGCCCCAGCATTTT. This translates into CASSSRLSGQDNQPQHF.

This clonotype was counted at least ten times. The chain carries TRBV7-3 and TRBJ2-1; 7 positions agree with TRBD1. There are 13 residues in the CDR3. The germline gives CDR1 SGHTA, CDR2 FQGTGA. J gave up 9 bases and V 5 bases, and 7 bases lay outside the gene matches. As DNA, the CDR3 is TGTGCCAGCAGCCCCGAGAGGGGGCTTGAGCAGTTCTTC. Its translation is CASSPERGLEQFF.

V is TRBV6-2 or TRBV6-3 and J is TRBJ2-3, with D possibly called TRBD1 or TRBD2 (6 bases each). Trimming shortened V by 7 bases and J by 2 bases, and 34 bases separated the two germline ends. The CDR3 is 21 residues long. CDR1 and CDR2 (germline): MNHEY, SVGEGT. CDR3 DNA: TGTGCCAGCACTCTGAGGCAAGGTACGGGGGCTCCCCGCTACTACACAGATACGCAGTATTTT. Amino acids: CASTLRQGTGAPRYYTDTQYF.